This T cell receptor (beta chain) appears in the sequencing data of a study of blood T cell repertoires in COVID-19. Study-wide background: Sources were T cells, B-cell-depleted T cells, or PBMCs; the material itself was cDNA or gDNA.

Authors' data handling: Quantification of nucleated cells was approximated via reference gene primer amplification. Sequencing was performed with immunoSEQ multiplex PCR; in TCRdb, only in-frame clones are kept and a portion is missing. V, J and clone size were drawn from that table, and D and trimming were deduced from the DNA. Of 150,000 to 200,000 clones in the sample, about four fifths are singletons; the top ten hold about 7.2%. The germline V gene encodes CDR1 SNHLY and CDR2 FYNNEI. V was cut by 7 bases and J by 0 bases, with 10 bases left in between. The CDR3 covers 15 residues. The chain employs TRBV2 and TRBJ1-6; weak D call: TRBD1 (5 bases). Sequencing was carried out using peripheral blood. This clonotype was sampled from a man in his fifties or sixties with acute or convalescent COVID-19. CDR3 loop: CASTDGGSYNSPLHF. In DNA, the CDR3 is TGTGCCAGCACGGACGGGGGCTCCTATAATTCACCCCTCCACTTT.